This T cell receptor beta chain was identified during a study of technical replicates of blood from a handful of donors. TCRdb keeps only in-frame clones here, not all; method: immunoSEQ multiplex PCR. This sample has more than 90,000 clones; roughly 95% occur once, and the top ten carry around 0.24%. The germline V gene has CDR1 SGHTA and CDR2 FQGNSA. V trimming: 5 bases; J trimming: 4 bases; junction bases outside the gene matches: 5. This CDR3 contains 14 residues. The sample consisted of T cells isolated from PBMCs. The receptor's source is a human donor in good health. The rearrangement joins TRBV7-2 to TRBJ2-1; 7 bases line up with TRBD2. CDR3 amino acids: CASSRRGGYNEQFF. The CDR3 nucleotides are TGTGCCAGCAGCCGACGCGGGGGTTACAATGAGCAGTTCTTC.